The present T cell receptor (beta chain) was sequenced within a study of regulatory T cells in long-lasting Graves disease (dated by TCRdb to about 2021). Regarding the research as a whole: Newly diagnosed Graves' disease patients had taken antithyroid drugs for less than 3 months. Patients with persistent Graves' disease were compared with patients with newly diagnosed Graves' disease using TCR sequencing and RNA sequencing of peripheral blood. The study took place in China and was registered as a clinical trial. A total of roughly 35 samples were covered by TCR sequencing, comprising some 13 persistent and around 20 newly diagnosed Graves' disease patients. Beyond this particular receptor, the publication reports: Patients with persistent disease shared more public clonotypes (around 2,500) than newly diagnosed patients did (more than 900). Because the primary lesion, thyroid tissue, could not be accessed, the study looked at peripheral blood alone. Sequencing and analysis were limited to the TCR beta chain. Preferential use of TRBV28, TRBJ1-2 and TRBJ2-5 was observed in persistent disease, whereas TRBV20-1 and TRBJ2-1 were favored in newly diagnosed disease. The authors acknowledged the small sample size as a limitation that may reduce accuracy. Compared with newly diagnosed patients, persistent Graves' disease patients had lower TCR Shannon entropy and fewer highly expanded clones, which suggests clonal expansion.

The time point label, as the study defines it: newly diagnosed GD, antithyroid drugs for less than 3 months. RNA was extracted from PBMCs in TRIzol for both TCR sequencing and RNA sequencing. The diagnosis of Graves' disease was made according to American Thyroid Association guidelines. Recruitment of patients was carried out at an endocrinology department in Xi'an, China. Each patient gave roughly 10 milliliters of peripheral blood, collected in an EDTA anticoagulant tube. Ficoll Paque Plus density gradient separation was used to isolate PBMCs, and no additional T cell sorting was done. An Agilent 2100 Bioanalyzer and agarose gel were used to assess RNA quality, and a NanoDrop 2000 was used to measure RNA concentration. The protocol used for the library was multiplex PCR. The sequencing machine was an Illumina HiSeq 4000. TCR beta libraries were built with iRepertoire HTBI primers and Arm-PCR amplification of CDR3 regions. PCR products were gel purified before sequencing. Per the authors' processing: Gene usage analysis of CDR3 amino acid clonotypes relied on the approximately 60 TRBV and more than twelve TRBJ segments identified across samples. Filtered high-quality paired reads were merged into contigs using COPE and FqMerger. BLAST was used to align contigs to the IMGT TRBV, TRBD and TRBJ reference genes, and CDR3 was defined following IMGT. Clonotypes above 0.1% frequency were classified as highly expanded clones. Repertoire diversity was measured by Shannon entropy, and V-J evenness by the Gini coefficient. A clonotype was considered public if more than one individual shared it. TCRdb reworked the public reads: Q25 trimming with fastp, MiXCR clone assembly, productive beta chains retained. Entries that share a CDR3 protein sequence are merged under the most common genes and DNA. None of the V and J calls come from the authors' own analysis; TCRdb made them. The sample yields approximately 470,000 distinct CDR3 sequences; around 15% were counted once. The ten largest clones represent about 12% of the sample.

The V and J ends are trimmed by 6 bases and 0 bases, leaving 14 bases between them. The CDR3 holds 15 amino acids from the cysteine to the phenylalanine. The sequence is cut down to CDR3 DNA, 45 bases in frame from base 1. The germline V gene gives CDR1 as SQVTM and CDR2 as ANQGSEA. In the case of this clonotype: Its antigen is still unknown. No qualities accompany the bases; no much larger clone lies one base away.

This sample also belongs to another study, concerning T cells in Graves' hyperthyroidism and ophthalmopathy. As that second study puts it: A patient counted as having stable Graves' hyperthyroidism if no progression to ophthalmopathy occurred over 18 months of follow-up. Hyperthyroidism patients were newly diagnosed, with disease duration under 2 months, and aged 18 to 65 years. Any patient with an uncontrolled infection, another autoimmune disease, pregnancy or lactation was excluded. Diagnoses relied on clinical symptoms, serum thyroxine and TRAb, thyroid ultrasound and orbital computed tomography. A first-round RT-PCR of the TCR CDR3 used the HTBI primer set with the Qiagen OneStep RT-PCR kit. Most expanded thyroid clonotypes (frequency above 0.001) were also detected in blood, suggesting blood repertoires may reflect thyroid immune responses. Ophthalmopathy was separated from stable hyperthyroidism by a 13 V-J signature model, with around 90% sensitivity and just over 81% specificity obtained in cross-validation and 80%/75% obtained in testing. In validation, the model predicted progression to ophthalmopathy a median of around six months before onset, with about 70% sensitivity and more than 72% specificity. To identify distinguishing TCR V-J signatures, a discovery cohort of around 100 patients was used, comprising 40 to 45 with Graves' ophthalmopathy and roughly 60 with stable Graves' hyperthyroidism. Prospective prediction of ophthalmopathy was tested in an independent validation cohort of approximately 18 hyperthyroidism patients and roughly 16 patients who later progressed to ophthalmopathy. The approximately 100 discovery patients were randomly divided into training and test sets at a 7:3 ratio. The study also compared thyroid tissue and blood T-cell repertoires from more than 5 Graves' hyperthyroidism patients. After sampling, hyperthyroidism patients received methimazole starting at 30 mg daily, and ophthalmopathy patients received high-dose intravenous methylprednisolone. Libraries were constructed in a second round of multiplex PCR, after which size selection and purification were carried out. Sequencing of the libraries was done on an Illumina HiSeq2000 using paired-end 100 bp reads. SOAPnuke was used to process the raw data, with reads discarded if the reads contained adapters or uncalled bases, had a mean Phred below 15, or lacked an exact constant-primer or identifier match. COPE v1.2.5 was used to merge the high-quality paired reads, and each unique nucleotide sequence was defined as a clonotype. Clonotypes were aligned to IMGT TRBV, TRBD and TRBJ reference segments using MiTCR v1.1. Analysis was restricted to V-J combinations with a frequency above 0.0001, which covered 99.2% of repertoires. A TCS score was defined as the ratio between F50 (clonal expansion) and ExV (chaos), using BLOSUM62-based TCRdist between CDR3 peptides within each V-J. Welch's t-statistics and random forest reduced fewer than 600 V-J features to fewer than 15, which were used in a naive Bayes classifier (R e1071). Sample size was not statistically predetermined, and investigators were not blinded to group allocation. The paper describes TCR Vbeta CDR3 sequencing of some 130 peripheral blood samples, made up of some 42 ophthalmopathy patients, some 80 hyperthyroidism patients and 17 progressor patients.

This TCR came from a man between 35 and 55 years old with Graves disease. Donor details come from another sample of the same person, matched by shared clones. This sequence uses TRBV29-1 and TRBJ2-2; the D region is possibly TRBD1 or TRBD2, each matching across 6 bases. This material consisted of peripheral blood mononuclear cells (PBMCs), taken at new diagnosis, from a patient treated with antithyroid drugs. The nucleotide sequence reads TGCAGCGTGGCCGTCGGGGGCGCGAACACCGGGGAGCTGTTTTTT. Its protein reads: CSVAVGGANTGELFF.